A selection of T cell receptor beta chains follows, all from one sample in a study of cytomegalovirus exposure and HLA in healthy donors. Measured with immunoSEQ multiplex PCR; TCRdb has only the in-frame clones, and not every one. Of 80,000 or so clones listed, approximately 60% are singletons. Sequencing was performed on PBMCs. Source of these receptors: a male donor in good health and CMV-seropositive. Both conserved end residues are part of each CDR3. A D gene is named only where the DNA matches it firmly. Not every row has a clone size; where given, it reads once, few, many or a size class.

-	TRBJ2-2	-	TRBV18	TGTGCCAGCTCACTAATAAGCCAATCCGGACAGTCCACCGGGGAGCTGTTTTTT	CASSLISQSGQSTGELFF
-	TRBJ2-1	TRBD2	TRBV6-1	TGTGCCAGCATTGGAGCGGGGGACCCTCGTGGGAGGGATGAGCAGTTCTTC	CASIGAGDPRGRDEQFF
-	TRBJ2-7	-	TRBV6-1	TGTGCCAGCAGTGAATCCCAGGGGTATCACGAGCAGTACTTC	CASSESQGYHEQYF
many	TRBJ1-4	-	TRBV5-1	TGCGCCAGCAGCTTGGTCGCGGCAGTCGAGGTGTGGGAAAAACTGTTTTTT	CASSLVAAVEVWEKLFF
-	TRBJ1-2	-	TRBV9	TGTGCCAGCAGCGTAGGTCCTATAGACAGGACTTATGGCTACACCTTC	CASSVGPIDRTYGYTF
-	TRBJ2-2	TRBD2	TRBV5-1	TGCGCCAGCAGCTTGGTACTAGCGGAGAACACCGGGGAGCTGTTTTTT	CASSLVLAENTGELFF
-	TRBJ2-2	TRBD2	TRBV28	TGTGCCAGCACCTTGGGACTAGATGGCGGGGAGCTGTTTTTT	CASTLGLDGGELFF
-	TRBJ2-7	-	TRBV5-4	TGTGCCAGCAGGTACAGGGCCACTGAAGACGAGCAGTACTTC	CASRYRATEDEQYF
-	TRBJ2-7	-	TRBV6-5	TGTGCCAGCAGTTTCTCACACAACGGAGGTTACGAGCAGTACTTC	CASSFSHNGGYEQYF
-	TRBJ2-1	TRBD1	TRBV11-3	TGTGCCAGCAGCCCCTGGGACAGTCCCTATGAGCAGTTCTTC	CASSPWDSPYEQFF
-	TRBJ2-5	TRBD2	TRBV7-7	TGTGCCAGCAGCTCTCGGGGGGGCGGCGAAGAGACCCAGTACTTC	CASSSRGGGEETQYF
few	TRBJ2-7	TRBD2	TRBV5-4	TGTGCCAGCAGTCTTCGTGCCCTAGCGGGAGAGGAGCAGTACTTC	CASSLRALAGEEQYF
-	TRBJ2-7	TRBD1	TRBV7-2	TGTGCCAGCAGCCTGACAGGGTACGACGAGCAGTACTTC	CASSLTGYDEQYF
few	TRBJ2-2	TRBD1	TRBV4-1	TGCGCCAGCAGCCACTGGGACAGGGATGCCGGGGAGCTGTTTTTT	CASSHWDRDAGELFF